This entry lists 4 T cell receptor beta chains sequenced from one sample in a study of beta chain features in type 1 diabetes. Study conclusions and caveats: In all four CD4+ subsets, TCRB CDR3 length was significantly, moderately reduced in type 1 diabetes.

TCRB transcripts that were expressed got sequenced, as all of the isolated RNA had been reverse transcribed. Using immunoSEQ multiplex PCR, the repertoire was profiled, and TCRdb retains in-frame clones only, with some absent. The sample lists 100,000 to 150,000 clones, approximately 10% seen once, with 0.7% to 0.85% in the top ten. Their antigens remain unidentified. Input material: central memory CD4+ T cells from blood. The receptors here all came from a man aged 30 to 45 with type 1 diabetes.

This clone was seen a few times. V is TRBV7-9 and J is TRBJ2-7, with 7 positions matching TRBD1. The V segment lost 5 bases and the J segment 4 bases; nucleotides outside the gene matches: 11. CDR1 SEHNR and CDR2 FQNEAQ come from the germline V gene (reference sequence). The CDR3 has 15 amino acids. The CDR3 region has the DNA TGTGCCAGCAGCCCTACCGGGACAGAGACTTACGAGCAGTACTTC. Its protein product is CASSPTGTETYEQYF.

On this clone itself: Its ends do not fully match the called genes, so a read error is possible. In DNA, the CDR3 is TGTGCTAGCAGCTTAGCGCAGGGGTCTAATGAAAAACTGTTTTTT. It yields the protein CASSLAQGSNEKLFF. This chain joins TRBV7-7 and TRBJ1-4; possibly TRBD1 for D (6 bases). The CDR3 extends over 15 amino acids. Germline V gene data show CDR1 as SSHAT and CDR2 as FNYEAQ (reference sequence).

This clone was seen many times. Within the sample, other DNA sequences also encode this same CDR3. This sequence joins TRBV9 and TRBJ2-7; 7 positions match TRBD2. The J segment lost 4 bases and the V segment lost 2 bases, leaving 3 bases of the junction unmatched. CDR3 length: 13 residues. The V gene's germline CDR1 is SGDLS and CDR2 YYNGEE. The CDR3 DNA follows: TGTGCCAGCAGCGTGGGGGGGAGGTACGAGCAGTACTTC. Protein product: CASSVGGRYEQYF.

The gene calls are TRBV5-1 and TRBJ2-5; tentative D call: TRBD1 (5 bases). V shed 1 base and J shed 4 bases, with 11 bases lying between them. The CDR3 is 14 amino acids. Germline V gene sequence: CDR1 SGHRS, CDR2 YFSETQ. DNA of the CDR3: TGCGCCAGCAGCTTGTCCAGGGTGGGAGAGACCCAGTACTTC. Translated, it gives CASSLSRVGETQYF.